This is a list of T cell receptor beta chains from one sample in a study of T cell clonotyping in hematopoietic cell transplantation. Here immunoSEQ multiplex PCR was the method, and the copy in TCRdb shows in-frame clones only, minus some. The table lists 10,000 or so clones, 85% to 90% of them singletons. The source material was PBMCs, sampled 180 days after allogeneic stem cell transplant. The receptors derive from a human patient who had an allogeneic stem cell transplant, so the T cells may come from the graft donor. The donor label of this sample is uncertain. Some clones in this sample may be carry-over from other donors' samples. The CDR3 runs from the conserved cysteine through the conserved F or W. The D gene is left open where the match is weak. Some rows mark clone size as missing; the rest say once, few, many or name a class of expanded clone.

TRBJ1-1 TRBD1 . TRBV7-2 CASSLRDRGSYTEAFF TGTGCCAGCAGCTTACGGGACAGGGGCTCGTACACTGAAGCTTTCTTT
TRBJ1-4 TRBD1 few TRBV9 CASSVDGQGLGEKLFF TGTGCCAGCAGCGTAGATGGACAGGGGCTTGGTGAAAAACTGTTTTTT
TRBJ2-2 TRBD1 . TRBV4-2 CASSPKQGASTGELFF TGTGCCAGCAGCCCGAAACAGGGGGCGAGCACCGGGGAGCTGTTTTTT
TRBJ1-2 TRBD1 . TRBV19 CASSGIDRGMDGYTF TGTGCCAGTAGTGGTATTGACAGGGGAATGGATGGCTACACCTTC
TRBJ1-3 . few TRBV14 CASSQDWGRMDLSGNTIYF TGTGCCAGCAGCCAAGATTGGGGGCGGATGGACCTCTCTGGAAACACCATATATTTT
TRBJ2-1 . . TRBV11-2 CASSLGFYNEQFF TGTGCCAGCAGCTTAGGGTTCTACAATGAGCAGTTCTTC
TRBJ1-5 . . TRBV18 CASSLGPLKPLYPQHF TGTGCCAGCTCACTCGGGCCTCTAAAACCTTTGTATCCCCAGCATTTT
TRBJ1-3 . . TRBV5-1 CASSLTYATTGNTIYF TGCGCCAGCAGCTTAACATACGCTACAACTGGAAACACCATATATTTT
TRBJ1-2 . . TRBV5-6 CASSLGGHYGYTF TGTGCCAGCAGCCTAGGGGGGCACTATGGCTACACCTTC
TRBJ2-1 TRBD2 . TRBV7-2 CASSLSPGGYNEQFF TGTGCCAGCAGCTTGAGCCCGGGGGGATACAATGAGCAGTTCTTC
TRBJ1-5 TRBD1 . TRBV4-1 CASSQEGGQRSHSQHF TGCGCCAGCAGCCAAGAGGGGGGACAGCGTAGCCATTCCCAGCATTTT
TRBJ1-2 TRBD1 . TRBV6-5 CASSRTGIYGYTF TGTGCCAGCAGTCGGACAGGGATATATGGCTACACCTTC
TRBJ2-5 TRBD1 once TRBV5-1 CASSRQGGETQYF TGCGCCAGCAGCCGACAGGGGGGAGAGACCCAGTACTTC
TRBJ1-2 . . TRBV4-1 CASSPEGWEYGYTF TGCGCCAGCAGCCCCGAGGGGTGGGAGTATGGCTACACCTTC
TRBJ1-2 . . TRBV30 CAWNQGYGYTF TGTGCCTGGAATCAGGGATATGGCTACACCTTC
TRBJ2-7 . . TRBV21-1 CASSKPGTGDEQYF TGTGCCAGCAGCAAACCCGGGACAGGGGATGAGCAGTACTTC
TRBJ2-3 TRBD2 . TRBV19 CASSGAGGPSDTQYF TGTGCCAGTAGTGGAGCGGGGGGGCCGTCAGATACGCAGTATTTT
TRBJ1-1 . . TRBV7-9 CASGLQFGTEAFF TGTGCCAGCGGGCTTCAATTTGGTACTGAAGCTTTCTTT
TRBJ1-4 . . TRBV9 CASSVAQGRTNEKLFF TGTGCCAGCAGCGTAGCCCAGGGGAGGACTAATGAAAAACTGTTTTTT
TRBJ1-5 TRBD1 . TRBV19 CASTVTGDSNQPQHF TGTGCCAGTACCGTAACAGGGGATAGCAATCAGCCCCAGCATTTT
TRBJ1-1 . . TRBV4-1 CASSQQLWNTEAFF TGCGCCAGCAGCCAACAGTTGTGGAACACTGAAGCTTTCTTT
TRBJ1-1 . once TRBV5-1 CASSFSAGLNTEAFF TGCGCCAGCAGCTTTTCGGCAGGATTGAACACTGAAGCTTTCTTT
TRBJ2-7 . . TRBV7-2 CASSVGRDYEQYF TGTGCCAGCTCAGTCGGGAGAGACTACGAGCAGTACTTC
TRBJ1-4 TRBD1 . TRBV18 CASSPSGDRGEKLFF TGTGCCAGCTCACCAAGTGGGGACAGGGGCGAAAAACTGTTTTTT
TRBJ1-2 . . TRBV6-1 CASNPQWAGYGYTF TGTGCCAGCAACCCACAGTGGGCAGGCTATGGCTACACCTTC
TRBJ2-1 . . TRBV9 CASTSAISPGYNEQFF TGTGCCAGCACCAGCGCTATCTCCCCGGGCTACAATGAGCAGTTCTTC
TRBJ2-2 TRBD2 . TRBV27 CASSPPTSGASTGELFF TGTGCCAGCAGTCCACCGACTAGCGGGGCTTCTACCGGGGAGCTGTTTTTT
TRBJ2-2 TRBD1 . TRBV19 CASRDRGRSGELFF TGTGCCAGTAGGGACAGGGGGCGAAGCGGGGAGCTGTTTTTT
TRBJ1-2 TRBD1 . TRBV6-1 CASRDRGINYGYTF TGTGCCAGCAGGGACAGGGGGATAAACTATGGCTACACCTTC
TRBJ1-5 . . TRBV5-6 CASSLIGQYQPQHF TGTGCCAGCAGCTTGATCGGACAGTATCAGCCCCAGCATTTT
TRBJ1-1 . . TRBV6-5 CASKEVDFREAFF TGTGCCAGCAAGGAAGTAGATTTTCGTGAAGCTTTCTTT
TRBJ1-5 . medium-sized TRBV7-6 CASSLEGIGNQPQHF TGTGCCAGCAGCTTAGAGGGAATCGGGAATCAGCCCCAGCATTTT
TRBJ1-2 . . TRBV30 CAWKIGRLNYGYTF TGTGCCTGGAAGATCGGCAGGTTAAACTATGGCTACACCTTC
TRBJ1-1 . few TRBV19 CASKVHLGAEAFF TGTGCCAGTAAGGTCCATTTAGGAGCTGAAGCTTTCTTT
TRBJ1-4 . . TRBV16 CASSQAVSRQVNEKLFF TGTGCCAGCAGCCAAGCGGTTTCCAGGCAGGTCAATGAAAAACTGTTTTTT
TRBJ1-5 . once TRBV19 CASSYRNNQPQHF TGTGCCAGTAGTTACAGGAACAATCAGCCCCAGCATTTT
TRBJ2-7 TRBD1 . TRBV11-2 CASSLSTGYYEQYF TGTGCCAGCTCTCTATCGACAGGGTATTACGAGCAGTACTTC
TRBJ2-7 TRBD2 few TRBV13 CASSLDGGSSYEQYF TGTGCCAGCAGCTTAGATGGCGGGAGCTCCTACGAGCAGTACTTC
TRBJ2-2 . . TRBV5-1 CASSLMGLNTGELFF TGCGCCAGCAGCTTGATGGGGCTGAACACCGGGGAGCTGTTTTTT
TRBJ1-5 TRBD1 . TRBV4-3 CASSPGTGAAAQPQHF TGCGCCAGCAGCCCAGGTACAGGGGCTGCAGCTCAGCCCCAGCATTTT
TRBJ1-1 . . TRBV5-1 CASSLDAIPNTEAFF TGCGCCAGCAGCTTGGATGCCATCCCGAACACTGAAGCTTTCTTT
TRBJ2-3 TRBD2 . TRBV19 CASSIGPSGGSPTDTQYF TGTGCCAGTAGTATAGGTCCTAGCGGGGGTTCCCCGACGGATACGCAGTATTTT
TRBJ1-2 . . TRBV14 CASSQGSGFYYGYTF TGTGCCAGCAGCCAAGGTTCCGGGTTCTACTATGGCTACACCTTC
TRBJ1-1 . . TRBV13 CASSLVIQVTEAFF TGTGCCAGCAGCTTAGTTATACAAGTCACTGAAGCTTTCTTT
TRBJ2-1 TRBD1 few TRBV7-3 CASSPRTGGIEQFF TGTGCCAGCAGCCCCAGGACAGGGGGTATTGAGCAGTTCTTC
TRBJ1-1 . . TRBV19 CASSYTRDTEAFF TGTGCCAGTAGTTACACCCGGGACACTGAAGCTTTCTTT
TRBJ2-7 . . TRBV27 CASSPRPSSYEQYF TGTGCCAGCAGCCCTAGGCCCTCCTCCTACGAGCAGTACTTC
TRBJ2-7 . . TRBV20-1 CSASSGYEQYF TGCAGTGCTTCATCAGGGTACGAGCAGTACTTC
TRBJ1-2 . . TRBV5-5 CASSLIRGYGYTF TGTGCCAGCAGCCTTATCCGGGGCTATGGCTACACCTTC
TRBJ2-1 . . TRBV4-3 CASSQDGQISAGGRYNEQFF TGCGCCAGCAGCCAAGACGGACAGATATCGGCCGGAGGACGATACAATGAGCAGTTCTTC
TRBJ1-1 . . TRBV19 CASRGVNTEAFF TGTGCCAGTAGAGGGGTGAACACTGAAGCTTTCTTT
TRBJ1-6 . . TRBV7-2 CASSNAPTGRVSPLHF TGTGCCAGCAGCAATGCCCCGACAGGACGAGTTTCACCCCTCCACTTT
TRBJ1-1 . . TRBV7-8 CASSKKPGDMNTEAFF TGTGCCAGCAGCAAAAAGCCTGGGGACATGAACACTGAAGCTTTCTTT
TRBJ2-5 . . TRBV10-3 CAISERASHQETQYF TGTGCCATCAGTGAGCGGGCTAGCCACCAAGAGACCCAGTACTTC
TRBJ2-5 TRBD1 . TRBV5-1 CASSLVPTGSGETQYF TGCGCCAGCAGCTTGGTACCGACAGGGTCGGGAGAGACCCAGTACTTC